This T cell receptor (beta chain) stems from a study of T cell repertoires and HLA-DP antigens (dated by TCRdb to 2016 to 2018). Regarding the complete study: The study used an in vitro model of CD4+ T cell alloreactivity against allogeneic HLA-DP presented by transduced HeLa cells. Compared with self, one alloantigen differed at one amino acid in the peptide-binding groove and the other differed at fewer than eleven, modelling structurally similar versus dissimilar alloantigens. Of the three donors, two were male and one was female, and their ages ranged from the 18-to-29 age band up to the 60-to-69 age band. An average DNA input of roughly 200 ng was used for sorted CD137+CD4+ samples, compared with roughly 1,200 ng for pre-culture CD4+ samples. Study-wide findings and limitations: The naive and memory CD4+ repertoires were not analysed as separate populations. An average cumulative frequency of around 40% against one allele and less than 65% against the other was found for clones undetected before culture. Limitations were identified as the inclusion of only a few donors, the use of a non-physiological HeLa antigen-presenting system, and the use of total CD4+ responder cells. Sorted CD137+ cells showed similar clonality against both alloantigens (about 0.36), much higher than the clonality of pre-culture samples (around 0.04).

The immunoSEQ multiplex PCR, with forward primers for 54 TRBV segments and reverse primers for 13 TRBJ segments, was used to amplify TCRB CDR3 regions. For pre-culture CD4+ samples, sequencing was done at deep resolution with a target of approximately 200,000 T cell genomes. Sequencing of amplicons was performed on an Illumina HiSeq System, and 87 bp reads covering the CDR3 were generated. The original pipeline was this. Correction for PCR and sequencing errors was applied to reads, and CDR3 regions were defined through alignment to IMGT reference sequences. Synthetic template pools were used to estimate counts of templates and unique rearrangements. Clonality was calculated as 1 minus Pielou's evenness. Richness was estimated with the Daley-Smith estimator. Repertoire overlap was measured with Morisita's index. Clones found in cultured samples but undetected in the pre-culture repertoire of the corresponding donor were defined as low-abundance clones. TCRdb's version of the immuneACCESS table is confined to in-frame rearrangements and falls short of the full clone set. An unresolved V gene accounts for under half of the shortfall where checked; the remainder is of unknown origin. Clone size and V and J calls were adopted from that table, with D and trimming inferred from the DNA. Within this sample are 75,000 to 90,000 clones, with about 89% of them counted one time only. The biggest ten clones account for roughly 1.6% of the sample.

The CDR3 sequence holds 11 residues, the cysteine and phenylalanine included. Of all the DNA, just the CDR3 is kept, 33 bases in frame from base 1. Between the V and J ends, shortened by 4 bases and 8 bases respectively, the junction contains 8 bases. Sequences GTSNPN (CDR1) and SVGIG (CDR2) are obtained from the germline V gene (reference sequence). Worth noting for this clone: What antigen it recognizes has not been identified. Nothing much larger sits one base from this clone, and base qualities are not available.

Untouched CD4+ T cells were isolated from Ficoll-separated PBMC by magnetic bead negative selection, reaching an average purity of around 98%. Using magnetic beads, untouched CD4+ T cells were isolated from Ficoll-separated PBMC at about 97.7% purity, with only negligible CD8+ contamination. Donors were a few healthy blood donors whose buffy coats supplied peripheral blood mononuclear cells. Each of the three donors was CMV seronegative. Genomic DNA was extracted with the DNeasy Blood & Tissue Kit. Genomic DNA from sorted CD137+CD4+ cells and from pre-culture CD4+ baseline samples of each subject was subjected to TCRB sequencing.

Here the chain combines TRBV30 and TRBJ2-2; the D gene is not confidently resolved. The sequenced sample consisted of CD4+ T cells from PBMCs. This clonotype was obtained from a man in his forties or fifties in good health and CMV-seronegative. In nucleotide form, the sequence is TGTGCCTGGAAAGGGCCTGGGGAGCTGTTTTTT. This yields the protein CAWKGPGELFF.